A single sample gave rise to the 10 T cell receptor beta chains below, sequenced in a study of memory CD4+ T cells and cytomegalovirus serostatus. Single viable CD3+CD4+CD8-CD45RO+ cells were sorted as the memory CD4+ T cells. Libraries were prepared by immunoSEQ multiplex PCR; TCRdb keeps only in-frame clonotypes and omits some of them. The sample records about 54,000 clones, about 68% being singletons. Specimen: memory CD4+ T cells from blood. The receptors were gathered from an adult in good health and CMV-seropositive.

The chain is built from TRBV10-3 and TRBJ1-4, with a tentative D call TRBD1 (5 bases). Germline V CDR1 and CDR2: ENHRY, SYGVKD. Trimming shortened V by 0 bases and J by 5 bases, and 10 bases separated the two germline ends. The CDR3 has 15 residues. The CDR3 sequence is CAISESQGPNEKLFF. CDR3 DNA: TGTGCCATCAGTGAGTCGCAGGGCCCCAATGAAAAACTGTTTTTT.

The chain couples TRBV19 to TRBJ1-2; D might be TRBD1 (6 bases). There are 14 residues in the CDR3. V was clipped by 7 bases and J by 0 bases, with 12 bases between them. Germline assignment: CDR1 LNHDA and CDR2 SQIVND (reference sequence). DNA for the CDR3: TGTGCCAGTACCCCGACAGGACCTAACTATGGCTACACCTTC. This codes for CASTPTGPNYGYTF.

This clone was recorded once. V and J are TRBV19 and TRBJ1-1, with D perhaps TRBD1 (5 bases). The CDR3 is 13 residues long. V lost 4 bases, J lost 3 bases, and 9 bases lay in between. Germline lookup yields CDR1 LNHDA and CDR2 SQIVND (reference sequence). The chain's CDR3 is CASSKDSDTEAFF. The CDR3 region has the DNA TGTGCCAGTAGTAAAGACAGCGACACTGAAGCTTTCTTT.

The chain links TRBV11-3 to TRBJ2-2, with D hard to call. Germline assignment: CDR1 SGHNT and CDR2 YENEEA. The germline V and J ends were trimmed by 1 base and 5 bases, with 5 bases remaining between them. The CDR3 runs to 13 residues. The CDR3 loop is CASSLVQTGELFF. The CDR3 bases are TGTGCCAGCAGCTTAGTGCAGACCGGGGAGCTGTTTTTT.

The V call is TRBV4-3, the J call TRBJ2-7; 7 bases map to TRBD2. V lost 1 base, J lost 6 bases, and 9 bases stayed unmatched. The germline V gene encodes CDR1 LGHNA and CDR2 YSLEER. The CDR3 consists of 15 residues. CDR3 loop: CASSQVLAGAVEQYF. The CDR3, as DNA: TGCGCCAGCAGCCAAGTGCTTGCGGGAGCGGTCGAGCAGTACTTC.

The chain couples TRBV28 to TRBJ2-3, with a tentative D call TRBD1 (6 bases). The CDR3 length is 12 residues. Trimming removed 7 bases from V and 4 bases from J, with 9 bases in between. CDR1 is MDHEN, CDR2 SYDVKM, per germline. The CDR3, as DNA: TGTGCCAGCACGGACAGTTCAGATACGCAGTATTTT. Its translation is CASTDSSDTQYF.

The chain combines TRBV6-1 with TRBJ2-7; 8 bases match TRBD2. CDR1 is MNHNS and CDR2 is SASEGT in the germline V gene. Unmatched junction bases numbered 1, after V lost 3 bases and J lost 3 bases. The CDR3 loop spans 13 amino acids. CDR3 in DNA: TGTGCCAGCAGTGACGGGGGGGGCTACGAGCAGTACTTC. Protein: CASSDGGGYEQYF.

Concerning this clone: The sample contains more than one DNA sequence encoding this CDR3. The rearrangement links TRBV10-3 to TRBJ1-5; no reliable D call. This CDR3 contains 12 residues. CDR1 is ENHRY and CDR2 is SYGVKD in the germline V gene. V gave up 2 bases and J gave up 4 bases, with 3 bases separating them. Here the CDR3 reads CAISEGNQPQHF. CDR3 DNA sequence: TGTGCCATCAGTGAGGGGAATCAGCCCCAGCATTTT.

V and J are TRBV27 and TRBJ1-5; TRBD1 is a possible D gene (5 bases). The CDR3 is 15 residues long. Germline CDR1 MNHEY, CDR2 SMNVEV (reference sequence). V lost 5 bases, J lost 6 bases, and 17 bases lay in between. Written as DNA, the CDR3 is TGTGCCAGCAGTCGCGACTCGCCAGGGATTCAGCCCCAGCATTTT. Protein sequence: CASSRDSPGIQPQHF.

The rearrangement uses TRBV7-9 and TRBJ2-7; the D is unclear. Germline loops: CDR1 SEHNR, CDR2 FQNEAQ (reference sequence). Trimming took off 3 bases at V and 5 bases at J, with 14 bases between the two ends. The CDR3 runs 14 residues. The CDR3 DNA reads TGTGCCAGCAGCTTCGCTGCGGCACCCGACGAGCAGTACGTC. Protein: CASSFAAAPDEQYV.